This T cell receptor beta chain appears in the sequencing data of a study of T cells after yellow fever vaccination. Overall study: Fractions containing few cells were prepared with SMART-Seq v4 Ultra Low Input.

As regards this clonotype: Antigen specificity is unknown.

CDR1 DFQATT and CDR2 SNEGSKA come from the germline V gene (reference sequence). This CDR3 contains 15 residues. J lost 4 bases, V lost 6 bases, and 7 bases had no gene match. TCR cDNA, made by 5'RACE template switching, carried an added universal primer site and UMIs. TCRdb called the 5' RACE reads again in MiXCR, with one record for every CDR3 protein. Counted here are about 220,000 distinct CDR3 sequences, more than 3% occurring once; the ten biggest clones make up 2.5% to 3.5%. Overall study results and limits: The appearance of a small share of clonotypes in both CD4 and CD8 compartments was observed.

The chain recombines TRBV20-1 with TRBJ2-6; TRBD1 agrees at 9 bases. The specimen comprised CD4+ T cells sorted from PBMCs, sampled 10 days after the yellow fever booster vaccination. The receptor was derived from a man aged 18 to 30 who received the YFV17D yellow fever vaccine. CDR3 loop: CSAQTGGWGANVLTF. The CDR3 DNA reads TGCAGTGCCCAGACAGGGGGTTGGGGGGCCAACGTCCTGACTTTC.